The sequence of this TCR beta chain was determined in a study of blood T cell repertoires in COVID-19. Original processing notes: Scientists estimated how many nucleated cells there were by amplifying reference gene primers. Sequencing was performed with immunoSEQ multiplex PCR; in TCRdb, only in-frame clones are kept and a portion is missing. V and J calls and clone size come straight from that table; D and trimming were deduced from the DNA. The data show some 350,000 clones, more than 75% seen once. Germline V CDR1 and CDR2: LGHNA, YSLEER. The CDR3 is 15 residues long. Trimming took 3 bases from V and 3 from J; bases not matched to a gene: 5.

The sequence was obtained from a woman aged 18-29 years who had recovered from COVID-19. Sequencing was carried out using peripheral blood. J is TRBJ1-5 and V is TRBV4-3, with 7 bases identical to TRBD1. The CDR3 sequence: CASSHGQGVNQPQHF. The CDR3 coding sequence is TGCGCCAGCAGCCACGGGCAGGGGGTCAATCAGCCCCAGCATTTT.